These T cell receptor beta chains were read from a single sample in a study of early T cells in non-severe SARS-CoV-2 infection. MiXCR, run by TCRdb on the 5' RACE reads, gives a single entry per CDR3 protein. The top ten hold 1.4% of the sample, which has around 55,000 distinct CDR3 sequences, 9.5% to 15% seen once. The sequenced sample was whole blood. These receptors were collected from an adult who was a healthcare worker with PCR-confirmed SARS-CoV-2 infection or an uninfected control (not recorded which). Each CDR3 is given with its conserved first and last residue. D genes are given only for firm matches. Clone sizes are given selectively: once, few, many, or a class where the clone is expanded.

J	size	V	length	D	DNA	CDR3
TRBJ2-3	many	TRBV14	14	NA	TGTGCCAGCAGCCGGGGATCTAGCACAGATACGCAGTATTTT	CASSRGSSTDTQYF
TRBJ2-2	NA	TRBV10-3	14	TRBD1	TGTGCCATCACTAACAGGGGAAACACCGGGGAGCTGTTTTTT	CAITNRGNTGELFF
TRBJ2-5	few	TRBV12-3/TRBV12-4	14	NA	TGTGCCAGCAGCCGCTGGGGCCCACGAGAGACCCAGTACTTC	CASSRWGPRETQYF
TRBJ2-4	many	TRBV7-9	15	TRBD2	TGTGCCAGCAGCTTAGAAGGCGGGGGTAAAAACATTCAGTACTTC	CASSLEGGGKNIQYF
TRBJ2-7	few	TRBV29-1	12	NA	TGCAGCCCGCGACGGATTGCCTACGAGCAGTACTTC	CSPRRIAYEQYF
TRBJ1-2	many	TRBV30	13	TRBD1	TGTGCCTGGGCGGACAGGGTCGCAAGTGGCTACACCTTC	CAWADRVASGYTF
TRBJ2-1	NA	TRBV20-1	11	NA	TGCAGTGCTACAGGGTACGATGAGCAGTTCTTC	CSATGYDEQFF
TRBJ2-4	few	TRBV29-1	13	NA	TGCAGCGTTGAGGGGCGGGGTACGAACATTCAGTACTTC	CSVEGRGTNIQYF
TRBJ1-3	few	TRBV30	15	TRBD1	TGTGCCTGGAACCCGATCAGGGGGACTGGAAACACCATATATTTT	CAWNPIRGTGNTIYF
TRBJ2-1	NA	TRBV2	17	TRBD2	TGTGCCAGCAGTCAACTACCCGGGACTACCGACTACAATGAGCAGTTCTTC	CASSQLPGTTDYNEQFF
TRBJ2-5	few	TRBV5-4	14	TRBD1	TGTGCCAGCAGCCCGGCCGGGACAGCGGAGACCCAGTACTTC	CASSPAGTAETQYF
TRBJ1-2	many	TRBV10-3	14	NA	TGTGCCATCAGTGAGTCGGGAGGGAGAAGTGGCTACACCTTC	CAISESGGRSGYTF
TRBJ2-1	NA	TRBV12-3/TRBV12-4	14	TRBD2	TGTGCCAGCCGCGGGCTGCGGGGGTACAATGAGCAGTTCTTC	CASRGLRGYNEQFF
TRBJ1-1	NA	TRBV18	15	NA	TGTGCCAGCTCACCCACCGGGGGTGGGAGGACTGAAGCTTTCTTT	CASSPTGGGRTEAFF
TRBJ2-3	NA	TRBV20-1	16	TRBD2	TGCAGTGCTAGTCCCTTAGCGGGGGGAAGCACAGATACGCAGTATTTT	CSASPLAGGSTDTQYF
TRBJ1-4	NA	TRBV19	14	NA	TGTGCCAGTAGTATACTGGGGGCCGGTGAAAAACTGTTTTTT	CASSILGAGEKLFF
TRBJ2-4	few	TRBV18	17	NA	TGTGCCAGCTCACTTTTAGAGGGCGGCGGGACCAAAAACATTCAGTACTTC	CASSLLEGGGTKNIQYF
TRBJ2-5	few	TRBV12-3/TRBV12-4	14	NA	TGTGCCAGCAGTCCCGGTGAGGCGGTGGAGACCCAGTACTTC	CASSPGEAVETQYF
TRBJ1-1	NA	TRBV29-1	12	NA	TGCAGCGTTGTAATTTTGGGGGCTGAAGCTTTCTTT	CSVVILGAEAFF
TRBJ2-2	NA	TRBV14	13	NA	NA	CASSHFGAGELFF
TRBJ2-2	many	TRBV6-4	13	NA	TGTGCCAGCAGTGTCGGCAACACCGGGGAGCTGTTTTTT	CASSVGNTGELFF
TRBJ1-3	NA	TRBV4-1	12	NA	TGCGCCAGCGGCCCCTCGAGAAACACCATATATTTT	CASGPSRNTIYF
TRBJ2-5	many	TRBV25-1	17	NA	TGTGCCAGCAGTGACCGTTCAGGAGGGAAATTGGGAGAGACCCAGTACTTC	CASSDRSGGKLGETQYF
TRBJ2-2	few	TRBV27	15	NA	TGTGCCAGCAGTTCCCAGCCCGACGGGGCCGGGGAGCTGTTTTTT	CASSSQPDGAGELFF
TRBJ1-2	many	TRBV24-1	11	NA	TGTGCCACCACCCGGAGGATTGGCTACACCTTC	CATTRRIGYTF
TRBJ1-2	few	TRBV10-3	14	TRBD1	TGTGCCATCAGTTATGGAACAGGGGAGGATGGCTACACCTTC	CAISYGTGEDGYTF
TRBJ2-3	NA	TRBV12-3/TRBV12-4	14	TRBD2	TGTGCCAGTACTACTAGCGGGGGCGGGGATACGCAGTATTTT	CASTTSGGGDTQYF
TRBJ2-2	many	TRBV11-3	15	NA	TGTGCCAGCAGCTTAGTGTCAGGGCCCACCGGGGAGCTGTTTTTT	CASSLVSGPTGELFF
TRBJ1-5	NA	TRBV6-2/TRBV6-3	14	NA	TGTGCCAGCAGTTACAGGGGGACTCGGCAGCCCCAGCATTTT	CASSYRGTRQPQHF
TRBJ1-5	few	TRBV6-6	14	NA	TGTGCCAGCAGGGCCGACAGCAACAATCAGCCCCAGCATTTT	CASRADSNNQPQHF
TRBJ2-6	few	TRBV24-1	17	NA	TGTGCCACCAGGGAGGTCTCTAAGAGCTCTGGGGCCAACGTCCTGACTTTC	CATREVSKSSGANVLTF
TRBJ2-5	many	TRBV3-1	13	TRBD2	TGTGCCAGCAGTCGGCGGGGGGAAGAGACCCAGTACTTC	CASSRRGEETQYF
TRBJ2-1	NA	TRBV5-6	15	NA	TGTGCCAGCAGCCCAGACAGTAGCTCCTACAATGAGCAGTTCTTC	CASSPDSSSYNEQFF
TRBJ1-6	few	TRBV4-2	18	NA	TGTGCCAGCAGCCAAGTCGATGGGAGGACAACCCGCCCCGGGAACCTCCACTTT	CASSQVDGRTTRPGNLHF
TRBJ1-1	many	TRBV10-1	14	NA	TGCGCCAGCAGTGAGGGCACCTCTCGGGCCGAAGCTTTCTTT	CASSEGTSRAEAFF
TRBJ2-1	many	TRBV5-4	16	TRBD2	TGTGCCAGCAGCCGTGGGACTAGCGGCTTGTACAATGAGCAGTTCTTC	CASSRGTSGLYNEQFF
TRBJ1-6	many	TRBV27	17	TRBD1	TGTGCCAGCAGGGACTCGGGACAGGGAACCTATAATTCACCCCTCCACTTT	CASRDSGQGTYNSPLHF
TRBJ2-1	many	TRBV7-2	17	TRBD1	TGTGCCAGCAGCTTAGATAGGTTGTCAACAGGGGGCAGTGAGCAGTTCTTC	CASSLDRLSTGGSEQFF
TRBJ2-7	few	TRBV11-2	14	TRBD1	TGTGCCAGCAGGGGACAGGGGAGCTCCTACGAGCAGTACTTC	CASRGQGSSYEQYF
TRBJ2-1	few	TRBV7-6	14	NA	TGTGCCAGCAGCCTATTCATGGGGTACAATGAGCAGTTCTTC	CASSLFMGYNEQFF
TRBJ2-1	few	TRBV2	14	NA	TGTGCCAGCAGGTCCCAGCCCAACTCCAATGAGCAGTTCTTC	CASRSQPNSNEQFF
TRBJ1-1	NA	TRBV6-2/TRBV6-3	13	NA	TGTGCCAGCAGTTACAGGTTGGGCGTTGAAGCTTTCTTT	CASSYRLGVEAFF
TRBJ1-1	few	TRBV6-2/TRBV6-3	14	NA	TGTGCCAGCAGTTACAACGGGGGACCCGCTGAAGCTTTCTTT	CASSYNGGPAEAFF
TRBJ2-5	few	TRBV7-2	16	NA	TGTGCCAGCAGCTTAGCGCAACGGGTGTTTCAAGAGACCCAGTACTTC	CASSLAQRVFQETQYF
TRBJ2-1	many	TRBV11-2	14	NA	TGTGCCAGCAGCTTGACGGGTTCCTACAATGAGCAGTTCTTC	CASSLTGSYNEQFF
TRBJ2-6	NA	TRBV6-1	15	NA	TGTGCCGGCCAAGACGGGGGCGCTGGGGCCAACGTCCTGACTTTC	CAGQDGGAGANVLTF
TRBJ2-1	NA	TRBV7-9	16	TRBD2	TGTGCCAGCAGCCAACCGGGACTAGTGGGCCCCAATGAGCAGTTCTTC	CASSQPGLVGPNEQFF
TRBJ1-2	few	TRBV2	15	NA	TGTGCCAGCAGTGTCTCCAGGGGAGCTAACTATGGCTACACCTTC	CASSVSRGANYGYTF
TRBJ2-2	NA	TRBV5-4	16	TRBD1	TGTGCCAGCAGCTTGGGGGGACAGGGTGGAACCGGGGAGCTGTTTTTT	CASSLGGQGGTGELFF
TRBJ2-3	many	TRBV10-1	14	NA	TGCGCCAGCAGTGAAAGAGGGGGTCCCGATACGCAGTATTTT	CASSERGGPDTQYF
TRBJ2-2	few	TRBV6-2/TRBV6-3	14	NA	TGTGCCAGCAGTTACTCATCTAACACCGGGGAGCTGTTTTTT	CASSYSSNTGELFF
TRBJ2-1	few	TRBV7-9	15	NA	TGTGCCAGCAGCTTAGGCCGAGCGGAGAACAATGAGCAGTTCTTC	CASSLGRAENNEQFF
TRBJ2-1	NA	TRBV6-5	16	NA	TGTGCCAGCAGTTACTCGGGCGGTAGCTCCTACAATGAGCAGTTCTTC	CASSYSGGSSYNEQFF
TRBJ2-7	NA	TRBV29-1	11	TRBD1	TGCAGCGGAACACAGGGGTCCGAGCAGTACTTC	CSGTQGSEQYF
TRBJ2-5	many	TRBV20-1	14	NA	TGCAGTGCTGCGCCCGGTCAGGCGAAAGAGACCCAGTACTTC	CSAAPGQAKETQYF
TRBJ1-2	many	TRBV6-5	15	NA	TGTGCCAGCGGTCGTGCAGGGACCTTTAACTATGGCTACACCTTC	CASGRAGTFNYGYTF
TRBJ2-7	NA	TRBV11-2	14	NA	TGTGCCAGCAGCTTAGGGGGACAAGCCTACGAGCAGTACTTC	CASSLGGQAYEQYF
TRBJ2-1	NA	TRBV7-8	17	NA	TGTGCCAGCAGCTTAGCGTTCGGGGCTGATGACTACAATGAGCAGTTCTTC	CASSLAFGADDYNEQFF
TRBJ1-2	many	TRBV5-1	14	TRBD1	TGCGCCAGCAAGGGACAGGGAGACGCGGGTGGCTACACCTTC	CASKGQGDAGGYTF